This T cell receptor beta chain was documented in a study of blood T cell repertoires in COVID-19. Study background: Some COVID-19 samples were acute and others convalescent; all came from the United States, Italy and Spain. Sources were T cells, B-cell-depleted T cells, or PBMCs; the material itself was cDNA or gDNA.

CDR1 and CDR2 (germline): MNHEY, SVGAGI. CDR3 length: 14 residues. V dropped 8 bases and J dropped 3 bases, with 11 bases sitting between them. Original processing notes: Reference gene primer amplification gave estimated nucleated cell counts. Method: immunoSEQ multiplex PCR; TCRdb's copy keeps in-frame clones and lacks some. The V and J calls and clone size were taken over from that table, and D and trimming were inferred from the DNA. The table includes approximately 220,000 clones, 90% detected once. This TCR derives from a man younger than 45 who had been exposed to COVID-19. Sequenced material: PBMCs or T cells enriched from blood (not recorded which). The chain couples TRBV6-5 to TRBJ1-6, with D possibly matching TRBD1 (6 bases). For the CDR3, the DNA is TGTGCCAGCGAGGACAGAAACTATAATTCACCCCTCCACTTT. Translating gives CASEDRNYNSPLHF.